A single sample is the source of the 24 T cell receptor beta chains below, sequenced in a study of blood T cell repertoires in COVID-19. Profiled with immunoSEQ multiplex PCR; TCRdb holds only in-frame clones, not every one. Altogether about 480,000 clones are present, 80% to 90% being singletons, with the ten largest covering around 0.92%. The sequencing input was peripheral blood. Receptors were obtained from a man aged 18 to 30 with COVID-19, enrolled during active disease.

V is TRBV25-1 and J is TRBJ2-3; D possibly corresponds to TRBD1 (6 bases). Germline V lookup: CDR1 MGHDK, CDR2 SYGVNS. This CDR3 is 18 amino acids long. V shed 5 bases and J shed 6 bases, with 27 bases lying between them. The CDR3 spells CASSKTLTGTRFRDTQYF. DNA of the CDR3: TGTGCCAGCAGTAAAACCCTAACCGGGACAAGGTTTAGGGATACGCAGTATTTT.

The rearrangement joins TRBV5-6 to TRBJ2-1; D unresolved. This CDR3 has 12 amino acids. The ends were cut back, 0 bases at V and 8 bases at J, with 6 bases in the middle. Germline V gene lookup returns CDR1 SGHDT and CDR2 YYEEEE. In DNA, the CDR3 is TGTGCCAGCAGCTTGGCGGTAGATGAGCAGTTCTTC. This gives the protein CASSLAVDEQFF.

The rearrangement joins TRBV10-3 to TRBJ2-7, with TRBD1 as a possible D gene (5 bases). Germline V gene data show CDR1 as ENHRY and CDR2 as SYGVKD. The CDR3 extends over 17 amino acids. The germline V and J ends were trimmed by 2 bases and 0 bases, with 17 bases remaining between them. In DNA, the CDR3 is TGTGCCATCAGTGAGAAATCTGGGGCAGTGAACTCCTACGAGCAGTACTTC. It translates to CAISEKSGAVNSYEQYF.

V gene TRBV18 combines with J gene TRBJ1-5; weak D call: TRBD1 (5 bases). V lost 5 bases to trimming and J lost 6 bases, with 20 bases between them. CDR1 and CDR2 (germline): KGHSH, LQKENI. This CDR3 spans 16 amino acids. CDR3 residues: CASSASTLRVTQPQHF. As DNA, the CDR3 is TGTGCCAGCTCAGCCTCGACCCTCAGGGTAACTCAGCCCCAGCATTTT.

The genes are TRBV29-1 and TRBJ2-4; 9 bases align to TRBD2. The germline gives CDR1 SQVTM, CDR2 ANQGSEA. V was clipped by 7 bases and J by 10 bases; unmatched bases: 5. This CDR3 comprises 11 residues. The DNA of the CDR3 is TGCAGCGGGACAAGCGGGGGGATTCAGTACTTC. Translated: CSGTSGGIQYF. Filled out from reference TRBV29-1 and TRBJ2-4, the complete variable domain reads SAVISQKPSRDICQRGTSLTIQCQVDSQVTMMFWYRQQPGQSLTLIATANQGSEATYESGFVIDKFPISRPNLTFSTLTVSNMSPEDSSIYLCSGTSGGIQYFGAGTRLSVL.

CDR3 nucleotides: TGTGCCAGCAGTGAATATGGCCAGGGGGCTAACTATGGCTACACCTTC. Protein sequence: CASSEYGQGANYGYTF. The J gene is TRBJ1-2, the V gene TRBV2; 7 positions match TRBD1. V shed 2 bases, J shed 0 bases, and the junction held 6 bases outside the gene matches. The CDR3 runs to 16 residues. The germline V gene encodes CDR1 SNHLY and CDR2 FYNNEI.

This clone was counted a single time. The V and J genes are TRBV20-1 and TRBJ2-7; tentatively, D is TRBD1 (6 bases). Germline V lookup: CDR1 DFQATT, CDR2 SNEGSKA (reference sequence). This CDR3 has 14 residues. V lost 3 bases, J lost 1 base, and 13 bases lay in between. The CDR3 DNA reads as TGCAGTGCTAGTTTGGGGGCAAAATCCTACGAGCAGTACTTC. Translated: CSASLGAKSYEQYF.

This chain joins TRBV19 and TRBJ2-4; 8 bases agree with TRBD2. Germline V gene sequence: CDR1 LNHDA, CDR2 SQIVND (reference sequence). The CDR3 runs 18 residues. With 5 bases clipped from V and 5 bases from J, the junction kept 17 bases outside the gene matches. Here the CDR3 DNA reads TGTGCCAGTAGTCCTCGTAGCGGGGCAAGGGCTATTCAAAACATTCAGTACTTC. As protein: CASSPRSGARAIQNIQYF.

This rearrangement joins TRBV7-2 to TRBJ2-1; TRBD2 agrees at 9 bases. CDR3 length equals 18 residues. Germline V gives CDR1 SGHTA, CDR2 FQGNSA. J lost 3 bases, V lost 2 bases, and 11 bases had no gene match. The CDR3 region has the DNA TGTGCCAGCAGCTTACTGGAGCGGGGGGTTAGCAACTACAATGAGCAGTTCTTC. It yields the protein CASSLLERGVSNYNEQFF.

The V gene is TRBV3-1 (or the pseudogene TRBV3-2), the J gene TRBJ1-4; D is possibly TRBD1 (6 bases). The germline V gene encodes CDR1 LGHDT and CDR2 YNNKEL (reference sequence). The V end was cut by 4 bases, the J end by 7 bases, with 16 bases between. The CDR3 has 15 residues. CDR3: CASSPRRGGAEKLFF. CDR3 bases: TGTGCCAGCAGCCCAAGGAGAGGGGGGGCTGAAAAACTGTTTTTT.

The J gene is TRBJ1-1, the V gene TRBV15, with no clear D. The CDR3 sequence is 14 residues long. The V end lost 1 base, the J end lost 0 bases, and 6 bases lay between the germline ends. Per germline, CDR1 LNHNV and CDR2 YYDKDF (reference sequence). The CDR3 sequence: CATSRADLNTEAFF. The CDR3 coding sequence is TGTGCCACCAGCAGAGCAGACTTGAACACTGAAGCTTTCTTT.

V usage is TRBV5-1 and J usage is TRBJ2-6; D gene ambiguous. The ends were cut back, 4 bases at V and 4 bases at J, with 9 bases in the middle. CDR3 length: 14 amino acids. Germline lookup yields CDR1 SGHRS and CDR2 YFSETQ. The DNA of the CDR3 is TGCGCCAGCAGCCTTAGCATCGGGGCCAACGTCCTGACTTTC. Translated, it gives CASSLSIGANVLTF.

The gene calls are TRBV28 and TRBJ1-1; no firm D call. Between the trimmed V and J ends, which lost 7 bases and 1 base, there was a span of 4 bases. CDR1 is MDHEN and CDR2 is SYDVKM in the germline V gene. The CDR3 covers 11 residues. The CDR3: CASTQNTEAFF. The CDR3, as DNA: TGTGCCAGCACCCAGAACACTGAAGCTTTCTTT.

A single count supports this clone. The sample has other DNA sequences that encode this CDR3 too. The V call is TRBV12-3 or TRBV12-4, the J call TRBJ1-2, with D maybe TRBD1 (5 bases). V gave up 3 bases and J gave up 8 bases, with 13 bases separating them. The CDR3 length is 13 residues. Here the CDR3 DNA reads TGTGCCAGCAGTTTTCCAGGGCGGGGAGGCTACACCTTC. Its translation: CASSFPGRGGYTF.

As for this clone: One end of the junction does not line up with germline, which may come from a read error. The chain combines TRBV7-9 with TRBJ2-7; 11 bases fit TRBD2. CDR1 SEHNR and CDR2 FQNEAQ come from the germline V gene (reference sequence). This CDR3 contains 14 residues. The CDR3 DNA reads TGTGCCAGCAGTTCGACTAGCGGGAACGTTATACTGGACTTC. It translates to CASSSTSGNVILDF.

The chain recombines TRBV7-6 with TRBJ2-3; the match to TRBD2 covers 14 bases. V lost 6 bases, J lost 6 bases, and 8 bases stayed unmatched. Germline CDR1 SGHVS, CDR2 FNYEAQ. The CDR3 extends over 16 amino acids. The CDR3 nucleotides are TGTGCCAGCAGAGTCGGGACTAGCGGGGGTCAGGATACGCAGTATTTT. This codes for CASRVGTSGGQDTQYF.

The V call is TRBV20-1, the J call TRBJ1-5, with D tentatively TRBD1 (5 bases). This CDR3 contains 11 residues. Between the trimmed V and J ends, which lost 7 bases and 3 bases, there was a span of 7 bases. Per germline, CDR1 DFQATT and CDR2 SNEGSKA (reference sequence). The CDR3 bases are TGCAGTGGACAGTACAATCAGCCCCAGCATTTT. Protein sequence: CSGQYNQPQHF.

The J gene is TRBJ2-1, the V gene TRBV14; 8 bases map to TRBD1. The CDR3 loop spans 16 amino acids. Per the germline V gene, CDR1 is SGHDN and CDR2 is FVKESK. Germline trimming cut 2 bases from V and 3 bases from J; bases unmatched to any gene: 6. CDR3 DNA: TGTGCCAGCAGCCAAATGGGACAGGTGAACTACAATGAGCAGTTCTTC. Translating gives CASSQMGQVNYNEQFF. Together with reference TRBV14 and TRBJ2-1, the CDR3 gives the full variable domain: EAGVTQFPSHSVIEKGQTVTLRCDPISGHDNLYWYRRVMGKEIKFLLHFVKESKQDESGMPNNRFLAERTGGTYSTLKVQPAELEDSGVYFCASSQMGQVNYNEQFFGPGTRLTVL.

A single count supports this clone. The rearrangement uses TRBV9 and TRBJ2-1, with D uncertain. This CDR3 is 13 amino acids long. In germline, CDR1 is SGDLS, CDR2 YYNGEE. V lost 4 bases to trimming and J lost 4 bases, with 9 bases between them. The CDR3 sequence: CASSRSEYNEQFF. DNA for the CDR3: TGTGCCAGCAGCCGATCAGAATACAATGAGCAGTTCTTC.

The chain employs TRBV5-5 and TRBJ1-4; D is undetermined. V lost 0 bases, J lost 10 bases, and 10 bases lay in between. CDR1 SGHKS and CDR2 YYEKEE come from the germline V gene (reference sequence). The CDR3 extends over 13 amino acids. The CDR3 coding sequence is TGTGCCAGCAGCTTGGCGGAGGAGGGAAAACTGTTTTTT. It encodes CASSLAEEGKLFF.

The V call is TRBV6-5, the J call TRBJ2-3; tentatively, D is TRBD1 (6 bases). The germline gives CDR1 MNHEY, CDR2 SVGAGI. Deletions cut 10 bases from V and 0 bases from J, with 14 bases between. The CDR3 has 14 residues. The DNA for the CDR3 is TGTGCCATCCGTCCGACAGGCAGCACAGATACGCAGTATTTT. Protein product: CAIRPTGSTDTQYF.

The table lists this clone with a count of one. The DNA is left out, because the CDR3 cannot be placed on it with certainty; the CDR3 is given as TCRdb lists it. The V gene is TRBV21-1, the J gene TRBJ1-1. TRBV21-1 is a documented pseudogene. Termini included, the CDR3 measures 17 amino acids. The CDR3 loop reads CASSKVADGTLNTEAFF.

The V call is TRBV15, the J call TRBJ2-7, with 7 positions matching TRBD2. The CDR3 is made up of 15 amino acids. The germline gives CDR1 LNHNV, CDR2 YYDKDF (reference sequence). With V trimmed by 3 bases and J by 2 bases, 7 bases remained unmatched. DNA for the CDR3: TGTGCCACCAGCAGTACCCGCGGGGGTCCCTACGAGCAGTACTTC. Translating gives CATSSTRGGPYEQYF.

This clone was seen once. CDR3: CASSPEPDRSRYTF. For the CDR3, the DNA is TGTGCCAGCAGTCCGGAACCGGACAGAAGCCGCTACACCTTC. The chain recombines TRBV6-5 with TRBJ1-2; D may be TRBD1 (6 bases). The CDR3 runs to 14 residues. CDR1 and CDR2 (germline): MNHEY, SVGAGI. V was pared by 5 bases and J by 9 bases, with 19 bases between.